What follows are 14 T cell receptor beta chains derived from one specimen sequenced in a study of control samples from healthy donors and cancer patients. Assay used: immunoSEQ multiplex PCR; TCRdb lists only in-frame clones, some missing. This table has about 150,000 clones, 90% to 95% appearing once. Sequencing was done on a sample of blood. Receptor source: a man aged 18 to 29 in good health.

The chain combines TRBV4-1 with TRBJ2-5, with 7 positions matching TRBD1. Germline CDR1 and CDR2: MGHRA and YSYEKL. The ends lost 1 base at V and 4 bases at J; junction bases unmatched: 3. The CDR3 consists of 14 residues. CDR3: CASSQAGGRETQYF. The CDR3 DNA sequence: TGCGCCAGCAGCCAAGCAGGGGGTAGAGAGACCCAGTACTTC.

This clone was seen just once. The V call is TRBV2, the J call TRBJ2-5; D call uncertain. The length of the CDR3 is 12 residues. Germline CDR1 is SNHLY and CDR2 is FYNNEI. Trimming removed 7 bases at V and 0 bases at J, with 6 bases between. CDR3 nucleotides: TGTGCCAGCAACGAATACCAAGAGACCCAGTACTTC. Residues: CASNEYQETQYF.

V usage is TRBV27 and J usage is TRBJ2-1, with a weak D call TRBD2 (6 bases). Between the trimmed V and J ends, which lost 4 bases and 7 bases, there was a span of 11 bases. CDR1 MNHEY and CDR2 SMNVEV come from the germline V gene (reference sequence). The CDR3 extends over 13 amino acids. This CDR3 reads CASSSLGRNEQFF. In DNA form, the CDR3 reads TGTGCCAGCAGTTCCCTCGGGAGAAATGAGCAGTTCTTC.

This chain links TRBV27 with TRBJ1-5; D not certain. Germline CDR1 is MNHEY and CDR2 is SMNVEV (reference sequence). Between the trimmed V and J ends, which lost 5 bases and 3 bases, there was a span of 11 bases. The CDR3 runs to 14 residues. The CDR3 region is CASSLTYPNQPQHF. The DNA for the CDR3 is TGTGCCAGCAGTCTCACCTACCCCAATCAGCCCCAGCATTTT.

The chain carries TRBV7-6 and TRBJ2-1; the match to TRBD1 covers 7 bases. The CDR3 runs to 15 residues. Germline V gene sequence: CDR1 SGHVS, CDR2 FNYEAQ. Trimming cost V 1 base and J 2 bases; bases outside gene matches: 2. The CDR3 nucleotides read TGTGCCAGCAGCTTAGGGCAGGGGGCCTACAATGAGCAGTTCTTC. It specifies CASSLGQGAYNEQFF.

This sequence joins TRBV28 and TRBJ2-7; possibly TRBD1 or TRBD2 for D (6 bases each). The CDR3 loop spans 13 amino acids. Germline CDR1 is MDHEN and CDR2 is SYDVKM. V was shortened by 7 bases and J by 3 bases, with 13 bases between the two germline ends. The CDR3 loop is CASMGGSGYEQYF. The CDR3 DNA is TGTGCCAGCATGGGGGGCTCGGGCTACGAGCAGTACTTC.

The J gene is TRBJ2-7, the V gene TRBV5-4, with D perhaps assigned TRBD1 or TRBD2 (5 bases each). V was cut by 1 base and J by 5 bases, with 16 bases left in between. The CDR3 has 15 residues. Germline CDR1 reads SGHNT; CDR2 reads YYREEE (reference sequence). CDR3 nucleotides: TGTGCCAGCAGCTTGCTGGGGACGGGTCTGGACGAGCAGTACTTC. It specifies CASSLLGTGLDEQYF.

The rearrangement links TRBV25-1 to TRBJ1-5, with 8 bases lining up with TRBD1. The germline V gene encodes CDR1 MGHDK and CDR2 SYGVNS. Germline trimming cut 4 bases from V and 10 bases from J; bases unmatched to any gene: 9. The CDR3 consists of 14 residues. CDR3 loop: CASSGGQAVSPQHF. CDR3 bases: TGTGCCAGCAGTGGGGGACAGGCCGTTAGCCCCCAGCATTTT.

This clone was observed a handful of times. Here the CDR3 reads CASSPGPGLEGNTIYF. The DNA of the CDR3 is TGTGCCAGCAGCCCGGGACCGGGACTAGAAGGAAACACCATATATTTT. The J gene is TRBJ1-3, the V gene TRBV7-9, with D tentatively TRBD1 (5 bases). The V gene lost 5 bases and the J gene lost 4 bases, with 18 bases spanning the gap. The CDR3 runs to 16 residues. CDR1 and CDR2 (germline): SEHNR, FQNEAQ (reference sequence).

The rearrangement links TRBV28 to TRBJ2-3; the match to TRBD2 covers 14 bases. Per the germline V gene, CDR1 is MDHEN and CDR2 is SYDVKM. With 1 base clipped from V and 2 bases from J, the junction kept 5 bases outside the gene matches. There are 18 residues in the CDR3. In nucleotides, the CDR3 is TGTGCCAGCAGTTTATCGGGACTAGCGGGGGACTTCACAGATACGCAGTATTTT. This encodes CASSLSGLAGDFTDTQYF. Looking up the rest from reference TRBV28 and TRBJ2-3 gives the full variable domain: DVKVTQSSRYLVKRTGEKVFLECVQDMDHENMFWYRQDPGLGLRLIYFSYDVKMKEKGDIPEGYSVSREKKERFSLILESASTNQTSMYLCASSLSGLAGDFTDTQYFGPGTRLTVL.

J is TRBJ1-2 and V is TRBV5-6; a possible D gene is TRBD1 (5 bases). Trimming cost V 2 bases and J 4 bases, with 9 bases left between them. CDR1 and CDR2 (germline): SGHDT, YYEEEE. There are 13 residues in the CDR3. In nucleotides, the CDR3 is TGTGCCAGCAGCTTAGCAGGGAGCTATGGCTACACCTTC. Translated: CASSLAGSYGYTF.

The chain recombines TRBV7-9 with TRBJ1-1; D unresolved. Germline CDR1 SEHNR, CDR2 FQNEAQ (reference sequence). There are 15 residues in the CDR3. Trimming pared 2 bases from V and 1 base from J, leaving 11 bases between. In nucleotides, the CDR3 is TGTGCCAGCAGCTTACTTACGGAGGGGAACACTGAAGCTTTCTTT. Amino acid sequence: CASSLLTEGNTEAFF.

This chain connects TRBV6-5 to TRBJ1-3; 12 bases line up with TRBD1. Trimming at V came to 4 bases and at J to 3 bases, leaving 4 bases not matched to a gene. The CDR3 runs to 16 residues. CDR1 is MNHEY, CDR2 SVGAGI, per germline. The CDR3 spells CASSSGQGAVGNTIYF. Here the CDR3 DNA reads TGTGCCAGCAGTTCGGGACAGGGGGCTGTTGGAAACACCATATATTTT.

This chain joins TRBV19 and TRBJ1-3, with TRBD1 matching 7 bases. CDR1 is LNHDA and CDR2 is SQIVND in the germline V gene (reference sequence). This CDR3 is built from 15 residues. After removal of 3 bases from V and 2 bases from J, the junction contained 4 bases not matched to a gene. In DNA, the CDR3 is TGTGCCAGTAGTATCGGGACAGAGGCTGGAAACACCATATATTTT. It specifies CASSIGTEAGNTIYF.